Presented here are 17 T cell receptor beta chains from one specimen sequenced in a study of cytomegalovirus exposure and HLA in healthy donors. Primers included in the PCR were 60 Vbeta and 13 Jbeta primers. Method: immunoSEQ multiplex PCR; TCRdb's copy keeps in-frame clones and lacks some. The table includes about 89,000 clones, around nine tenths detected once. The sequenced sample consisted of PBMCs. These TCRs come from a man in his thirties or forties in good health and CMV-seropositive.

Note on this clone: This sample also contains other DNA sequences that code for the same CDR3. The chain combines TRBV5-1 with TRBJ2-1, with TRBD2 identical over 9 bases. The V gene end was trimmed by 0 bases and the J gene end by 4 bases; junction bases not matched to a gene: 2. CDR1 SGHRS and CDR2 YFSETQ come from the germline V gene. The CDR3 covers 15 residues. This chain's CDR3 is CASSLELAGYNEQFF. In nucleotides, the CDR3 is TGCGCCAGCAGCTTGGAACTAGCGGGTTACAATGAGCAGTTCTTC.

This chain connects TRBV2 to TRBJ1-1, with TRBD1 matching 8 bases. With V trimmed by 5 bases and J by 8 bases, 4 bases remained unmatched. The length of the CDR3 is 12 residues. The germline gives CDR1 SNHLY, CDR2 FYNNEI. Written as DNA, the CDR3 is TGTGCCAGCAGTCAGGGGGCAATAGAAGCTTTCTTT. Translated: CASSQGAIEAFF.

The chain links TRBV2 to TRBJ2-7, with D tentatively TRBD1 (8 bases). Deletions cut 6 bases from V and 6 bases from J, with 18 bases between. The CDR3 has 14 amino acids. Per the germline V gene, CDR1 is SNHLY and CDR2 is FYNNEI. The CDR3 nucleotides read TGTGCCAGCAGCCTACAGGGGGGGAGAGGCGAGCAGTACTTC. This translates into CASSLQGGRGEQYF.

This chain joins TRBV4-1 and TRBJ1-1, with 8 bases lining up with TRBD1. Germline trimming cut 0 bases from V and 1 base from J; bases unmatched to any gene: 13. Per germline, CDR1 MGHRA and CDR2 YSYEKL. There are 19 residues in the CDR3. The CDR3 sequence is CASSQDPTGVTFGNTEAFF. The CDR3 bases are TGCGCCAGCAGCCAAGATCCGACAGGGGTCACGTTCGGGAACACTGAAGCTTTCTTT.

This chain uses TRBV11-2 with TRBJ1-2, with D unresolved. V lost 0 bases and J 6 bases, leaving 8 bases between the germline ends. The germline CDR1 and CDR2 sequences are SGHAT and FQNNGV. The CDR3 loop spans 13 amino acids. CDR3 amino acids: CASSLDLRNGYTF. CDR3 bases: TGTGCCAGCAGCTTAGATCTCAGGAATGGCTACACCTTC.

The chain combines TRBV28 with TRBJ2-7; a possible D gene is TRBD2 (5 bases). Trimming removed 6 bases from V and 2 bases from J, with 17 bases in between. The CDR3 loop spans 15 amino acids. The germline V gene has CDR1 MDHEN and CDR2 SYDVKM. The CDR3 DNA sequence: TGTGCCAGCAGCTTCGGGGTAGGCGGAACCTACGAGCAGTACTTC. Its protein product is CASSFGVGGTYEQYF.

This clone occurred a few times. Germline is not matched at one junction end, which may reflect a read error. The V call is TRBV6-1, the J call TRBJ2-1, with 9 bases identical to TRBD2. Germline V lookup: CDR1 MNHNS, CDR2 SASEGT. This CDR3 is built from 15 residues. CDR3 region: CASNNLAGSSNEQFF. The CDR3 DNA reads TGTGCCAGCAACAACCTAGCGGGATCCTCCAATGAGCAGTTCTTC.

This chain connects TRBV29-1 to TRBJ1-2; a weak D match, TRBD1 (5 bases). The CDR3 is made up of 13 amino acids. The germline gives CDR1 SQVTM, CDR2 ANQGSEA. V lost 4 bases to trimming and J lost 4 bases, with 13 bases between them. CDR3 protein: CSVVWRGPYGYTF. The CDR3 DNA reads TGCAGCGTTGTTTGGAGGGGCCCCTATGGCTACACCTTC.

The chain has TRBV5-1 and TRBJ2-1; 9 nucleotides match TRBD2. The CDR3 is 18 residues long. Germline V gene sequence: CDR1 SGHRS, CDR2 YFSETQ. Trimming removed 1 base from V and 6 bases from J; junction bases left unmatched: 14. Here the CDR3 reads CASSLSVAGEGSSNEQFF. The DNA of the CDR3 is TGCGCCAGCAGCTTGAGTGTAGCGGGAGAGGGCTCATCCAATGAGCAGTTCTTC.

In its sample, this clone was seen a few times. The chain couples TRBV7-3 to TRBJ2-7; maybe TRBD2 (6 bases). V lost 5 bases and J 7 bases, leaving 15 bases between the germline ends. CDR3 length: 13 amino acids. Germline V gene lookup returns CDR1 SGHTA and CDR2 FQGTGA. CDR3 sequence reads: CASSPGGLGEQYF. CDR3 coding DNA: TGTGCCAGCAGCCCTGGGGGACTGGGGGAGCAGTACTTC.

The chain couples TRBV6-5 to TRBJ2-7, with TRBD1 identical over 7 bases. Per the germline V gene, CDR1 is MNHEY and CDR2 is SVGAGI. Trimming cost V 6 bases and J 5 bases; bases outside gene matches: 1. The CDR3 loop spans 11 amino acids. As DNA, the CDR3 is TGTGCCAGCAGGACAGGGAACGAGCAGTACTTC. Translation: CASRTGNEQYF.

The sample holds a few counts of this clone. The chain carries TRBV2 and TRBJ2-1, with 11 positions matching TRBD2. V shed 8 bases, J shed 3 bases, and the junction held 0 bases outside the gene matches. There are 13 residues in the CDR3. Germline-derived CDR1 and CDR2 are SNHLY and FYNNEI. CDR3 bases: TGTGCCAGCCTAGCGGGAGGCTACAATGAGCAGTTCTTC. This encodes CASLAGGYNEQFF.

The chain combines TRBV5-1 with TRBJ2-2, with 8 bases matching TRBD1. Looked up from germline, CDR1 is SGHRS and CDR2 is YFSETQ. This CDR3 has 15 amino acids. J gave up 6 bases and V 4 bases, and 8 bases lay outside the gene matches. The CDR3 spells CASSVDRGWSGELFF. For the CDR3, the DNA is TGCGCCAGCAGCGTAGACAGGGGTTGGTCCGGGGAGCTGTTTTTT.

V usage is TRBV19 and J usage is TRBJ2-2, with D unclear. V was cut by 7 bases and J by 8 bases, with 17 bases left in between. Germline CDR1 is LNHDA and CDR2 is SQIVND (reference sequence). The CDR3 runs 14 residues. CDR3 bases: TGTGCCAGTACCCAGGCGCCGGCAAGAGGGGAGCTGTTTTTT. This translates into CASTQAPARGELFF.

This chain uses TRBV30 with TRBJ1-5; no clear D gene. This CDR3 has 15 amino acids. V lost 0 bases and J 0 bases, leaving 9 bases between the germline ends. CDR1 and CDR2 (germline): GTSNPN, SVGIG (reference sequence). DNA for the CDR3: TGTGCCTGGAGTGTAGCAGGACTTAGCAATCAGCCCCAGCATTTT. This translates into CAWSVAGLSNQPQHF.

The genes are TRBV9 and TRBJ1-1; D gene unclear. The V gene lost 3 bases and the J gene lost 5 bases, with 11 bases spanning the gap. Looked up from germline, CDR1 is SGDLS and CDR2 is YYNGEE. The CDR3 spans 13 residues. For the CDR3, the DNA is TGTGCCAGCAGCGCCCAGGTAACGACTGAAGCTTTCTTT. It translates to CASSAQVTTEAFF.

The chain links TRBV30 to TRBJ1-2, with TRBD1 identical over 8 bases. Germline V gene sequence: CDR1 GTSNPN, CDR2 SVGIG (reference sequence). CDR3 length: 14 residues. J lost 4 bases, V lost 2 bases, and 6 bases had no gene match. The CDR3 reads CAWSFAGGGYGYTF. The CDR3 nucleotides are TGTGCCTGGAGTTTCGCAGGGGGCGGCTATGGCTACACCTTC. Full variable domain (rest looked up from reference TRBV30 and TRBJ1-2): SQTIHQWPATLVQPVGSPLSLECTVEGTSNPNLYWYRQAAGRGLQLLFYSVGIGQISSEVPQNLSASRPQDRQFILSSKKLLLSDSGFYLCAWSFAGGGYGYTFGSGTRLTVV.